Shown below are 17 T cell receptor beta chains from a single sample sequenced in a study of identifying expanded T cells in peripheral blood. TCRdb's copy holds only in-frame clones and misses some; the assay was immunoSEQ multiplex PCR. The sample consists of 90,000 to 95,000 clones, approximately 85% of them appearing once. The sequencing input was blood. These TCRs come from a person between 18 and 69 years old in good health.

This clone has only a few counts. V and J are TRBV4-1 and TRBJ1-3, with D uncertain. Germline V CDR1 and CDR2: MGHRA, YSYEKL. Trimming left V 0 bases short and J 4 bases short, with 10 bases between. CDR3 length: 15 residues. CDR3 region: CASSQDQLVGNTIYF. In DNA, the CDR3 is TGCGCCAGCAGCCAAGATCAGCTGGTGGGAAACACCATATATTTT.

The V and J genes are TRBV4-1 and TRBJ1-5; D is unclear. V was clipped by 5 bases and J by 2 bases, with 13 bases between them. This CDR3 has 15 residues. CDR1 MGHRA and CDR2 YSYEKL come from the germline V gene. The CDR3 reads CASSSPAAGNQPQHF. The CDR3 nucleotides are TGCGCCAGCAGCTCGCCAGCTGCCGGCAATCAGCCCCAGCATTTT.

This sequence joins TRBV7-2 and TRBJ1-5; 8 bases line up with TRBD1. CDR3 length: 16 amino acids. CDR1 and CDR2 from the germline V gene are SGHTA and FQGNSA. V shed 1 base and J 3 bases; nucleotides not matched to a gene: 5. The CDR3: CASSLGQGAINQPQHF. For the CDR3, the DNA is TGTGCCAGCAGCTTAGGTCAGGGGGCCATCAATCAGCCCCAGCATTTT.

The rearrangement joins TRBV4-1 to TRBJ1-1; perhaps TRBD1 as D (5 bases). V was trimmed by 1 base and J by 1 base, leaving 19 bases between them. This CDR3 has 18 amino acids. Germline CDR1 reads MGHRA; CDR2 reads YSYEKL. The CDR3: CASSQGESGWIANTEAFF. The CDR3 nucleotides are TGCGCCAGCAGCCAAGGAGAATCAGGGTGGATTGCGAACACTGAAGCTTTCTTT.

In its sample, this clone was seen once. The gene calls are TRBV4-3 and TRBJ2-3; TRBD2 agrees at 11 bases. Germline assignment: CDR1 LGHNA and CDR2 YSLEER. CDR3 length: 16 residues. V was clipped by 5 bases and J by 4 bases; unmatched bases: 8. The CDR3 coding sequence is TGCGCCAGCAGCGTTGAGCTAGCGGGAGGCCCAGATACGCAGTATTTT. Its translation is CASSVELAGGPDTQYF.

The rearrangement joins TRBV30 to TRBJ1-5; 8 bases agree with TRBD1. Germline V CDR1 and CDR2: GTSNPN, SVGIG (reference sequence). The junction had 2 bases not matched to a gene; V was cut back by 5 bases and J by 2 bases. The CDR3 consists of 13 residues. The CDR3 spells CAWATGGNQPQHF. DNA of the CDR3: TGTGCCTGGGCGACAGGGGGCAATCAGCCCCAGCATTTT.

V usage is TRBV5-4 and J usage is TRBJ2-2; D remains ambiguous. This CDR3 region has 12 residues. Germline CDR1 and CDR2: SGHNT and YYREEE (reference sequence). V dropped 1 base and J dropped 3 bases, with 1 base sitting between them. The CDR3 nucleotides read TGTGCCAGCAGCTTGTACACCGGGGAGCTGTTTTTT. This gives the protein CASSLYTGELFF.

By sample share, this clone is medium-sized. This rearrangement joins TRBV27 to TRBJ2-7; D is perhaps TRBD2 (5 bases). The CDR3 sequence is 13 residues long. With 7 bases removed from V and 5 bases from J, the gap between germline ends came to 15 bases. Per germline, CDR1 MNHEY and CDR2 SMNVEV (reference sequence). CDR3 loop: CASTGEGRNEQYF. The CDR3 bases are TGTGCCAGCACCGGAGAGGGCCGAAACGAGCAGTACTTC.

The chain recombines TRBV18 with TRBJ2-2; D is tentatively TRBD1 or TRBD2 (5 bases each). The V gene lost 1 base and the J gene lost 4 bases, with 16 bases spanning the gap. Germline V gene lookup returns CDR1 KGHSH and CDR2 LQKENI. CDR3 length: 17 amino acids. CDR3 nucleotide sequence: TGTGCCAGCTCACCACGTCGGGGCCAGAGGGGCACCGGGGAGCTGTTTTTT. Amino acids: CASSPRRGQRGTGELFF.

The CDR3 protein is CASSLLGRQGNSPLHF. The CDR3 coding sequence is TGTGCCAGCAGCTTACTAGGTCGGCAGGGAAATTCACCCCTCCACTTT. The gene calls are TRBV5-5 and TRBJ1-6, with a possible D match to TRBD1 (5 bases). In germline, CDR1 is SGHKS, CDR2 YYEKEE (reference sequence). Trimming pared 2 bases from V and 7 bases from J, leaving 16 bases between. The CDR3 extends over 16 amino acids.

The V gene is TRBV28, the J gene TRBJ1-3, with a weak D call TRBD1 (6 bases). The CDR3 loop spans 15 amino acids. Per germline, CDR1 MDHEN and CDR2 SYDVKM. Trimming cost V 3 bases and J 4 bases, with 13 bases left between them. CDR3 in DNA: TGTGCCAGCAGTTTGGGGGGGCGCAGAGGAAACACCATATATTTT. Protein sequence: CASSLGGRRGNTIYF. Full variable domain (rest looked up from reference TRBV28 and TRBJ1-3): DVKVTQSSRYLVKRTGEKVFLECVQDMDHENMFWYRQDPGLGLRLIYFSYDVKMKEKGDIPEGYSVSREKKERFSLILESASTNQTSMYLCASSLGGRRGNTIYFGEGSWLTVV.

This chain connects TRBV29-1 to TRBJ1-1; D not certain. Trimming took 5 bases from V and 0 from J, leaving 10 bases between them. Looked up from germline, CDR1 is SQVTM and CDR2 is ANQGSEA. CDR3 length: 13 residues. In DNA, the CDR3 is TGCAGCGTTTCGGTGGGGATGAACACTGAAGCTTTCTTT. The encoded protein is CSVSVGMNTEAFF.

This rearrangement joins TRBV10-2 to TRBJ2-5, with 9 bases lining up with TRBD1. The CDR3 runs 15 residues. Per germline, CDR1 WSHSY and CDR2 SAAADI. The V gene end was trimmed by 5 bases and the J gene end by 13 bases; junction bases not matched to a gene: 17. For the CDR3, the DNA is TGCGCCAGCAGTAGTAGTTCGGGACAGGGTGCCAATCGGTACTTC. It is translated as CASSSSSGQGANRYF.

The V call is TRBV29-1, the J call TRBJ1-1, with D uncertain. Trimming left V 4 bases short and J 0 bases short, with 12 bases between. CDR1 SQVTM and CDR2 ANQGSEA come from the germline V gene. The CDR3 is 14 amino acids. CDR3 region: CSVALLALNTEAFF. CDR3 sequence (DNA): TGCAGCGTTGCCCTTCTGGCATTGAACACTGAAGCTTTCTTT.

CDR3 residues: CSVEDSGQGYGYTF. The CDR3 DNA follows: TGCAGCGTTGAAGATTCTGGACAGGGGTATGGCTACACCTTC. The gene calls are TRBV29-1 and TRBJ1-2, with 9 bases lining up with TRBD1. V shed 0 bases and J 5 bases; nucleotides not matched to a gene: 4. CDR3 length: 14 amino acids. Looked up from germline, CDR1 is SQVTM and CDR2 is ANQGSEA.

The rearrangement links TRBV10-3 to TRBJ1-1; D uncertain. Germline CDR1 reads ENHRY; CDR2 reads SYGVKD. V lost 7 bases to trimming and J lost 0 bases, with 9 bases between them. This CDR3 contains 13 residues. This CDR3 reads CAIKGSMNTEAFF. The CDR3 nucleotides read TGTGCCATCAAAGGGAGTATGAACACTGAAGCTTTCTTT.

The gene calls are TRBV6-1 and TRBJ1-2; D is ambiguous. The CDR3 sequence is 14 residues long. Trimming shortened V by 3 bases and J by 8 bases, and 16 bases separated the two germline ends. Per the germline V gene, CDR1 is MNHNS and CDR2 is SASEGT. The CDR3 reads CASSEGVRKGGYTF. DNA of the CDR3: TGTGCCAGCAGTGAGGGAGTGAGGAAAGGAGGCTACACCTTC.